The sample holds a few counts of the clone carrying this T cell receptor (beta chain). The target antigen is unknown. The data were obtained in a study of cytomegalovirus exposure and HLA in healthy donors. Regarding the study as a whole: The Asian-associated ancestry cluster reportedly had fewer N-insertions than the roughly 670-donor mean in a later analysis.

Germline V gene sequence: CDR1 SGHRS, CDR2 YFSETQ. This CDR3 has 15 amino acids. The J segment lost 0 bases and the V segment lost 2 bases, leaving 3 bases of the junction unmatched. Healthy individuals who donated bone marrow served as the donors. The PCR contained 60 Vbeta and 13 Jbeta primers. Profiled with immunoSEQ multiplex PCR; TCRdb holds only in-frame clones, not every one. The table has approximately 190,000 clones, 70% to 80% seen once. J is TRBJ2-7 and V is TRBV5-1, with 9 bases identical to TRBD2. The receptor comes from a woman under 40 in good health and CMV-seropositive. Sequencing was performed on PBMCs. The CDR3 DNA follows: TGCGCCAGCAGCTTAGCTAGCGGGAACTCCTACGAGCAGTACTTC. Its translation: CASSLASGNSYEQYF.